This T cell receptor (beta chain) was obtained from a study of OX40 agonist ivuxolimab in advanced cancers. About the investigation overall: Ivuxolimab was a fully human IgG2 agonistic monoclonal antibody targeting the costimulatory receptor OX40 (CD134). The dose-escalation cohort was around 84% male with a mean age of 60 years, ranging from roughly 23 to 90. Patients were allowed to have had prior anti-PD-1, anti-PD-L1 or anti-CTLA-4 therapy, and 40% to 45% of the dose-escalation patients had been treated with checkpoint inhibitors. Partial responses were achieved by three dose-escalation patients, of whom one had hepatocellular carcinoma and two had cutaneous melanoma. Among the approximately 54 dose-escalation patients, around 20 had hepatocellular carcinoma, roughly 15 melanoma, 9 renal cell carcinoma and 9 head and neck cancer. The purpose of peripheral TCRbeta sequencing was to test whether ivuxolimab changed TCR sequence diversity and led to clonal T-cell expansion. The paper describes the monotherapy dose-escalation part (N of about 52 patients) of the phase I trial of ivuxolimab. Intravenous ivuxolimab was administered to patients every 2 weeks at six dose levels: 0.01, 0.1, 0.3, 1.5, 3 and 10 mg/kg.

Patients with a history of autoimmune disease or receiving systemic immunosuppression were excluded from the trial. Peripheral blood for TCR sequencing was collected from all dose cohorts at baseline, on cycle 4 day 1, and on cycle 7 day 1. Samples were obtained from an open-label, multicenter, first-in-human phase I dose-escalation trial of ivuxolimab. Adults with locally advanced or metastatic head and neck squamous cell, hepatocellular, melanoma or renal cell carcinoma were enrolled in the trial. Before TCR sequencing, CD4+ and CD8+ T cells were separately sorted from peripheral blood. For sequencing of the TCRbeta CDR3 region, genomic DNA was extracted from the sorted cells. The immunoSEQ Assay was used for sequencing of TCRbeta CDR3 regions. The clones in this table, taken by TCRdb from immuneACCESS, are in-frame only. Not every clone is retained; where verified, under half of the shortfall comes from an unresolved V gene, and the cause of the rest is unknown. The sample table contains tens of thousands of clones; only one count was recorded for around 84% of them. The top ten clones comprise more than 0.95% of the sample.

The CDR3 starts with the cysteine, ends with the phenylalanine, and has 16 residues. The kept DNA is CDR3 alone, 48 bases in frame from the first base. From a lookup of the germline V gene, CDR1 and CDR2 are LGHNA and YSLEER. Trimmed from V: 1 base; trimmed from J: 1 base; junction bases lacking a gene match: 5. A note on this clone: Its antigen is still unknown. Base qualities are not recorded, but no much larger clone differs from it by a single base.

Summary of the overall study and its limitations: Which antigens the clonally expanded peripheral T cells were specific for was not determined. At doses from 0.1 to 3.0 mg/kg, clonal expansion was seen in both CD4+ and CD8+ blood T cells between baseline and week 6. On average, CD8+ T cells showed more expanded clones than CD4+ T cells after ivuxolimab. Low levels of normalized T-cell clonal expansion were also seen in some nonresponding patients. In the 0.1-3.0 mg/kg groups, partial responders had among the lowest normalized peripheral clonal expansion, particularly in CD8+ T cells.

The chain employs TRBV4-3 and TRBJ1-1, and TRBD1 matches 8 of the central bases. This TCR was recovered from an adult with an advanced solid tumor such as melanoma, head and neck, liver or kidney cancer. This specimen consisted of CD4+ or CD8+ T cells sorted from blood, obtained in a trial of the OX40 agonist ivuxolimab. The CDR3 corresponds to CASSQVGGQGNTEAFF. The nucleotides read TGCGCCAGCAGCCAAGTAGGAGGACAGGGGAACACTGAAGCTTTCTTT.